These T cell receptor beta chains were read from a single sample in a study of shared clonotypes between healthy human individuals. Produced via immunoSEQ multiplex PCR; TCRdb's table is partial and in-frame only. The sample records more than 2 million clones, 80% to 95% being singletons. The sequenced sample consisted of naive CD8+ T cells from PBMCs. Receptor source: a man in his late teens or twenties in good health. Some clones in this sample may be carry-over from other donors' samples. The CDR3 runs from the conserved cysteine through the conserved F or W. The D gene is left open where the match is weak. The size field is filled for only some rows; it gives once, few, many or a size class.

TRBV18	TRBD1	NA	TRBJ1-1	TGTGCCAGCTCACCCGGGACAGGGGAGTTTGAAGCTTTCTTT	CASSPGTGEFEAFF
TRBV7-9	NA	NA	TRBJ2-3	TGTGCCAGCAGCTTAGCCGGACCTCCGCAAGATACGCAGTATTTT	CASSLAGPPQDTQYF
TRBV5-6	NA	NA	TRBJ2-5	TGTGCCAGCAGCGAGGAGGGGGCAGAGACCCAGTACTTC	CASSEEGAETQYF
TRBV7-8	TRBD1	NA	TRBJ1-1	TGTGCCAGCAGCCCGACAGGGTGGACTGAAGCTTTCTTT	CASSPTGWTEAFF
TRBV4-1	TRBD1	NA	TRBJ2-2	TGCGCCAGCAGCCATAACAGGGGATTCACCGGGGAGCTGTTTTTT	CASSHNRGFTGELFF
TRBV27	NA	once	TRBJ2-7	TGTGCCAGCAGTTTAAGGGGCCGTACCTACGAGCAGTACTTC	CASSLRGRTYEQYF
TRBV5-6	NA	NA	TRBJ2-7	TGTGCCAGCAGCTTGGCCCCGTTGGGACGCCTCTACGAGCAGTACTTC	CASSLAPLGRLYEQYF
TRBV28	NA	NA	TRBJ2-5	TGTGCCACCCTTAAGCGGGCCCAAGAGACCCAGTACTTC	CATLKRAQETQYF
TRBV25-1	TRBD1	NA	TRBJ1-4	TGTGCCAGCAGTGGAGACAGGGTTAATGAAAAACTGTTTTTT	CASSGDRVNEKLFF
TRBV28	NA	NA	TRBJ2-7	TGTGCCAGCAGTTCCCCGACGACTTACGAGCAGTACTTC	CASSSPTTYEQYF
TRBV7-2	TRBD1	NA	TRBJ2-5	TGTGCCAGCAGCTCGACGGGACAGGGGAAAGGAGAGACCCAGTACTTC	CASSSTGQGKGETQYF
TRBV7-9	NA	once	TRBJ2-1	TGTGCCACCCACCCTGGGAGCGCCTACAATGAGCAGTTCTTC	CATHPGSAYNEQFF
TRBV7-6	NA	once	TRBJ2-3	TGTGCCAGCAGCCCCCTCGCAGTTAGCACAGATACGCAGTATTTT	CASSPLAVSTDTQYF
TRBV27	TRBD2	NA	TRBJ2-3	TGTGCCAGCAGTTTAGGGACTAGCGGGAGCACAGATACGCAGTATTTT	CASSLGTSGSTDTQYF
TRBV5-1	NA	NA	TRBJ2-6	TGCGCCAGCAGCGAGGATACATACTCTGGGGCCAACGTCCTGACTTTC	CASSEDTYSGANVLTF
TRBV11-1	NA	NA	TRBJ2-1	TGTGCCAGCAGCCGACGGGGAGCAGCAAATGAGCAGTTCTTC	CASSRRGAANEQFF
TRBV9	NA	NA	TRBJ1-1	TGTGCCAGCAGCCCCCGGAATCGGAACACTGAAGCTTTCTTT	CASSPRNRNTEAFF
TRBV28	TRBD1	NA	TRBJ2-7	TGTGCCAGCAGTCCGGGACAGGAGTTCTACGAGCAGTACTTC	CASSPGQEFYEQYF
TRBV19	NA	NA	TRBJ2-1	TGTGCCAGTAGTGCCACCATAGGGCGGCTCTCCTACAATGAGCAGTTCTTC	CASSATIGRLSYNEQFF
TRBV29-1	NA	NA	TRBJ2-7	TGCAGCGTTGAAGACACATCCTACGAGCAGTACTTC	CSVEDTSYEQYF
TRBV29-1	TRBD1	NA	TRBJ2-3	TGCAGCGTGGACAGGGGCGATGGTACGCAGTATTTT	CSVDRGDGTQYF
TRBV9	TRBD1	NA	TRBJ1-3	TGTGCCAGCAGCACCTCCCGGGACAGCGACTCTGGAAACACCATATATTTT	CASSTSRDSDSGNTIYF
TRBV27	TRBD1	NA	TRBJ2-7	TGTGCCAGCAGTATTATACTGACAGGGGGCTCCTACGAGCAGTACTTC	CASSIILTGGSYEQYF
TRBV6-6	TRBD2	NA	TRBJ2-7	TGTGCCAGCAGTCTGGGACTAGCGGTTAGCTACGAGCAGTACTTC	CASSLGLAVSYEQYF
TRBV27	TRBD1	NA	TRBJ2-1	TGTGCCAGCAGTTTTGGACAGGTCCCCTACAATGAGCAGTTCTTC	CASSFGQVPYNEQFF
TRBV19	NA	NA	TRBJ1-1	TGTGCCAGTAGCGGGGGCACTGAAGCTTTCTTT	CASSGGTEAFF
TRBV5-8	NA	once	TRBJ2-1	TGTGCCAGCAGCCCATCCTTCTACAATGAGCAGTTCTTC	CASSPSFYNEQFF
TRBV14	NA	NA	TRBJ2-5	TGTGCCAGCAGCCAAACCACAGGGGGGGTCCAAGAGACCCAGTACTTC	CASSQTTGGVQETQYF
TRBV7-3	NA	NA	TRBJ2-5	TGTGCCAGCAGCCCAGGGAGAGGAGAGACCCAGTACTTC	CASSPGRGETQYF
TRBV6-6	NA	NA	TRBJ2-5	TGTGCCAGCAGTCTGGGCGAGACCCAGTACTTC	CASSLGETQYF
TRBV6-1	NA	NA	TRBJ2-3	TGTGCCAGCAGGCTACAGGGCTACGATACGCAGTATTTT	CASRLQGYDTQYF
TRBV28	NA	NA	TRBJ2-3	TGTGCCAGCAGCCTGGGACTTCTGGTCCAGTATTTT	CASSLGLLVQYF
TRBV28	NA	NA	TRBJ2-7	TGTGCCAGCAGGCCCGGGACCTACGAGCAGTACTTC	CASRPGTYEQYF
TRBV30	NA	NA	TRBJ2-3	TGTGCCTGGAGTGTTACCACGGATACGCAGTATTTT	CAWSVTTDTQYF
TRBV7-3	NA	NA	TRBJ2-7	TGTGCCAGCAGCTTAATTGCAGGCAACCCCTACGAGCAGTACTTC	CASSLIAGNPYEQYF
TRBV9	NA	NA	TRBJ2-1	TGTGCCAGCGAGGGTGTAAATGAGCAGTTCTTC	CASEGVNEQFF
TRBV5-1	TRBD1	NA	TRBJ1-3	TGCGCCAGCAGCTTGGGACAGGGGGACGGAAACACCATATATTTT	CASSLGQGDGNTIYF
TRBV6-1	NA	once	TRBJ1-3	TGTGCCAGCAGTGAAGTTCTGAGTCGGTCTGGAAACACCATATATTTT	CASSEVLSRSGNTIYF
TRBV4-1	NA	NA	TRBJ1-5	TGCGCCAGCAGCCAAGGGGGGCGCGGGCAGCCCCAGCATTTT	CASSQGGRGQPQHF
TRBV7-3	NA	NA	TRBJ2-2	TGTGCCAGCAGTTTAGGGGAGACCGGGGAGCTGTTTTTT	CASSLGETGELFF
TRBV28	NA	few	TRBJ2-7	TGTGCCAGCAGTTTAAGGACAGCCTACGAGCAGTACTTC	CASSLRTAYEQYF
TRBV18	NA	NA	TRBJ1-1	TGTGCCAGCTCACTACCACCGGAAGAAGCTTTCTTT	CASSLPPEEAFF
TRBV28	TRBD1	NA	TRBJ1-5	TGTGCCAGCAGTTTTCCAGGGGGCAGTCAGCCCCAGCATTTT	CASSFPGGSQPQHF
TRBV9	TRBD2	NA	TRBJ2-7	TGTGCCAGCAGCGTACGGGGGGGGCCCCTGTACGAGCAGTACTTC	CASSVRGGPLYEQYF
TRBV4-1	TRBD1	NA	TRBJ1-1	TGCGCCAGCAGCCACCCGACAGGGACCAACACTGAAGCTTTCTTT	CASSHPTGTNTEAFF
TRBV7-2	TRBD2	NA	TRBJ2-7	TGTGCCAGCAGTCTCTCACGGACTAGTAACGAGCAGTACTTC	CASSLSRTSNEQYF